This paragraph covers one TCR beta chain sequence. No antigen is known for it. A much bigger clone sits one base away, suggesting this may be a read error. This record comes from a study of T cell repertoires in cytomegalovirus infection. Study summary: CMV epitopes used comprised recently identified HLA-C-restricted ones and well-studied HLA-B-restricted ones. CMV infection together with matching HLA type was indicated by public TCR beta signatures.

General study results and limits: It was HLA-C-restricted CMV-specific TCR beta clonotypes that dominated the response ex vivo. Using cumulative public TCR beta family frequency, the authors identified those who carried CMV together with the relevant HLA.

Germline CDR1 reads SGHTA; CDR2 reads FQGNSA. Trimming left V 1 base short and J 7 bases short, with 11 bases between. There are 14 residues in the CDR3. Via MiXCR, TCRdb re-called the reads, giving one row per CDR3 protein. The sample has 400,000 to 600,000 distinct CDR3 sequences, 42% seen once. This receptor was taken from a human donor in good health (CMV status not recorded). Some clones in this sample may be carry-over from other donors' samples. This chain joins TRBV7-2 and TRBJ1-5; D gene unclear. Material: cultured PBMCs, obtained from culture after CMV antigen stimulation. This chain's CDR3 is CASSLVGSRQPQHF. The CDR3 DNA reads TGTGCCAGCAGCTTAGTGGGGAGTAGACAGCCCCAGCATTTT. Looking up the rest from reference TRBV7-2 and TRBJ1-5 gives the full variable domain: GAGVSQSPSNKVTEKGKDVELRCDPISGHTALYWYRQSLGQGLEFLIYFQGNSAPDKSGLPSDRFSAERTGGSVSTLTIQRTQQEDSAVYLCASSLVGSRQPQHFGDGTRLSIL.